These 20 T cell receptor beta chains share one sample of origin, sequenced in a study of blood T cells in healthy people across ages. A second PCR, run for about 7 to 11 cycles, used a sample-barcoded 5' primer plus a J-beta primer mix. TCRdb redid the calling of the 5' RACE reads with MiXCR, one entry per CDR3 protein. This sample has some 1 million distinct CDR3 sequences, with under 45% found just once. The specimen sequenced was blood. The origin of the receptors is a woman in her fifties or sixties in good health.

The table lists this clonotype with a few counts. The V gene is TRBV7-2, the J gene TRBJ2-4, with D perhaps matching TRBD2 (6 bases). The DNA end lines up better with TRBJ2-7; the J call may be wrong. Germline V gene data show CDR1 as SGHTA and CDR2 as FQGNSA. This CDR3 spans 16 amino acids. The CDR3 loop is CASSSTGGNSLYEQYF. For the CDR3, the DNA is TGTGCCAGCAGCTCGACGGGCGGGAACAGTCTATACGAGCAGTACTTC.

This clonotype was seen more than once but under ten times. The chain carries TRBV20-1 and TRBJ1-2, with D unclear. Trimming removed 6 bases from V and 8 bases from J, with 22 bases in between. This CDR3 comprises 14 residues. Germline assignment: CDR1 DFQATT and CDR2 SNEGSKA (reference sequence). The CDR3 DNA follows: TGCAGTGCCATCTCCACAGTCCCGCTATCCGGCTACACCTTC. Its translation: CSAISTVPLSGYTF.

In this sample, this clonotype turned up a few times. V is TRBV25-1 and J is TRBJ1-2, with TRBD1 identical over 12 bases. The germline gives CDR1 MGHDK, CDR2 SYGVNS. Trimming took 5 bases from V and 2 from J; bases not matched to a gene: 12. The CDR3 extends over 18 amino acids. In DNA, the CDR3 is TGTGCCAGCAGTACCCAACCGGGACAGGGGGCGCCGAACTATGGCTACACCTTC. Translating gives CASSTQPGQGAPNYGYTF.

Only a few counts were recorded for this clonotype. The CDR3 is CASSQALWQETQYF. CDR3 nucleotide sequence: TGCGCCAGCAGCCAGGCTTTGTGGCAAGAGACCCAGTACTTC. The chain joins TRBV4-1 to TRBJ2-5; D is uncertain. Trimming cost V 3 bases and J 2 bases, with 10 bases left between them. Germline V lookup: CDR1 MGHRA, CDR2 YSYEKL. The CDR3 is made up of 14 amino acids.

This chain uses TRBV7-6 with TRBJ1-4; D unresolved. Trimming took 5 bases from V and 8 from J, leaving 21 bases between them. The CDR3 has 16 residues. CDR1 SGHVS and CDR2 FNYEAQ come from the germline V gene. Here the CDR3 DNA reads TGTGCCAGCAGCGTAAGACGGATTGAGGCGGAGGAAAAACTGTTTTTT. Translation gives CASSVRRIEAEEKLFF.

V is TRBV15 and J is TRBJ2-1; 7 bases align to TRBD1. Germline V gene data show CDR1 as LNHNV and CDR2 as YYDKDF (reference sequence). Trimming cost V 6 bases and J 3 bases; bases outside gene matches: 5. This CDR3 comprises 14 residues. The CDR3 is CATSLGQNYNEQFF. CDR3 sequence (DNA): TGTGCCACCAGTCTGGGACAGAACTACAATGAGCAGTTCTTC.

In DNA form, the CDR3 reads TGTGCCAGCAGCTCCCGACAGGGAGGAGAAAAACTGTTTTTT. Translating it yields CASSSRQGGEKLFF. V gene TRBV7-9 combines with J gene TRBJ1-4, with 7 bases fitting TRBD1. The germline V gene has CDR1 SEHNR and CDR2 FQNEAQ (reference sequence). The CDR3 totals 14 residues. Trimming at V came to 4 bases and at J to 8 bases, leaving 7 bases not matched to a gene.

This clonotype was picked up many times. The CDR3 here is CASSLEGTPGDEQYF. The CDR3 DNA sequence: TGCGCCAGCAGCTTGGAAGGGACCCCTGGGGACGAGCAGTACTTC. The V gene is TRBV5-1, the J gene TRBJ2-7; D may correspond to TRBD1 or TRBD2 (5 bases each). The CDR3 has 15 amino acids. Germline V gene data show CDR1 as SGHRS and CDR2 as YFSETQ. The germline V and J ends were trimmed by 0 bases and 5 bases, with 15 bases remaining between them.

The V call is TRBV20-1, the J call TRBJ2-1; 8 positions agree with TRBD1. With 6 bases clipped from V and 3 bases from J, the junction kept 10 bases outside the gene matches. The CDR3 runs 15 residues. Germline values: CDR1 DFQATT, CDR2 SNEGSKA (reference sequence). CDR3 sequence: CSARPLQGVYNEQFF. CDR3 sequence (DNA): TGCAGTGCCCGACCACTACAGGGGGTCTACAATGAGCAGTTCTTC.

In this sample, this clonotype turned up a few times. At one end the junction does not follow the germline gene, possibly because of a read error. The DNA for the CDR3 is TGCAGCGGTGAAGATCCCAACGAGCAGTACTTC. Amino acids: CSGEDPNEQYF. The V gene is TRBV29-1, the J gene TRBJ2-7, with no clear D. CDR1 and CDR2 (germline): SQVTM, ANQGSEA. The CDR3 length is 11 residues.

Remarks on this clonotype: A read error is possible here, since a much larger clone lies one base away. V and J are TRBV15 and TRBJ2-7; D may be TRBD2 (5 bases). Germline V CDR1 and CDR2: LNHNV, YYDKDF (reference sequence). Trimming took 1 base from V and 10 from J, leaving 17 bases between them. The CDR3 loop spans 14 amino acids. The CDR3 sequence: CATSRGGGEEAQYF. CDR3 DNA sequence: TGTGCCACCAGCAGAGGAGGAGGTGAAGAGGCCCAGTACTTC.

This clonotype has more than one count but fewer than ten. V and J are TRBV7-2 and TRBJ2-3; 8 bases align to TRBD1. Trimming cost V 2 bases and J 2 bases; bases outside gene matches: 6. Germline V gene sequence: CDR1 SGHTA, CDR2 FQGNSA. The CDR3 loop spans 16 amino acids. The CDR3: CASSLLGQGATDTQYF. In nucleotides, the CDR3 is TGTGCCAGCAGCTTACTGGGGCAGGGGGCCACAGATACGCAGTATTTT.

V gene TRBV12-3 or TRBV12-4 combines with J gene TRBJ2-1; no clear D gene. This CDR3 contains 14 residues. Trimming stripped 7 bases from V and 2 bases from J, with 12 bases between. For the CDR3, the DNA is TGTGCCAGCATCTCCGGGCCTCCCTACAATGAGCAGTTCTTC. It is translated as CASISGPPYNEQFF.

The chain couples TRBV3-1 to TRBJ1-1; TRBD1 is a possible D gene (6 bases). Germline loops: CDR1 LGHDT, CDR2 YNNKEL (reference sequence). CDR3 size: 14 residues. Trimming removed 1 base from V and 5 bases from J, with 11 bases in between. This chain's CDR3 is CASSQGGRRTEAFF. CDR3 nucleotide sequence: TGTGCCAGCAGCCAAGGGGGGCGCCGGACTGAAGCTTTCTTT.

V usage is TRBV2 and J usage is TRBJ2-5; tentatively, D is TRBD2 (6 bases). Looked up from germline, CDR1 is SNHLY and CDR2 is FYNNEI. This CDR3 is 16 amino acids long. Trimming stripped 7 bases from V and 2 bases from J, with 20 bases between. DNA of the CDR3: TGTGCCAGCAAAGGAGGGGTTTGGGTAGCTCAAGAGACCCAGTACTTC. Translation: CASKGGVWVAQETQYF.

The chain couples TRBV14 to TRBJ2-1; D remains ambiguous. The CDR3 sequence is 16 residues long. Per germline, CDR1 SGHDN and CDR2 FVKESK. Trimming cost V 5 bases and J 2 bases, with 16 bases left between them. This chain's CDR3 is CASSFRTVSPYNEQFF. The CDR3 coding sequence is TGTGCCAGCAGCTTCAGGACGGTCAGCCCCTACAATGAGCAGTTCTTC.

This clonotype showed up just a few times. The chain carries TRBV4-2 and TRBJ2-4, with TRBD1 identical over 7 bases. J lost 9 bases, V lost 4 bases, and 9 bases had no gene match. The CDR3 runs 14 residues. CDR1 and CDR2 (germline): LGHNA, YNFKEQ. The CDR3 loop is CASSRGSAGGIQYF. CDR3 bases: TGTGCCAGCAGCCGTGGTAGCGCAGGGGGCATTCAGTACTTC.

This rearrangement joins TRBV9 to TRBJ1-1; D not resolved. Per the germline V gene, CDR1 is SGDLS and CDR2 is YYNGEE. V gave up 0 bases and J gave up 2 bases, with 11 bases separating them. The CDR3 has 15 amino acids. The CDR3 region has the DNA TGTGCCAGCAGCGTAGAGGCGAGAAGTAACACTGAAGCTTTCTTT. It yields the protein CASSVEARSNTEAFF.

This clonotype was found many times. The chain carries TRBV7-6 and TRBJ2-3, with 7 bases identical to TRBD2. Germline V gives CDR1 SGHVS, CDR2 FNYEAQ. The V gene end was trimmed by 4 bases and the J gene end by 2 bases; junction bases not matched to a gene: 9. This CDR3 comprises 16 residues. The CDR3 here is CASSSRIAGDTDTQYF. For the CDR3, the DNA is TGTGCCAGCAGCTCCCGCATTGCGGGAGACACAGATACGCAGTATTTT.

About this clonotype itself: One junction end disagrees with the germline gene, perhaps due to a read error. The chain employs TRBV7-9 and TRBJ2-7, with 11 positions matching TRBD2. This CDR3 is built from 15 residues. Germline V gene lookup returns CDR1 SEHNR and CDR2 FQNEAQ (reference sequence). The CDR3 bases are TGTGCCAACAGCCCCAAAGGGACTAGCGGCAACCAGCAGTACTTC. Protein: CANSPKGTSGNQQYF.